This T cell receptor beta chain was sequenced for a study of regulatory T cells in long-lasting Graves disease. General study points: Persistent Graves' patients possessed reduced TCR diversity relative to recently diagnosed ones. Newly diagnosed disease favored TRBV20-1 and TRBJ2-1 over persistent disease.

The germline CDR1 and CDR2 sequences are MNHNS and SASEGT. Trimming removed 5 bases at V and 2 bases at J, with 10 bases between. CDR3 length: 13 amino acids. Time point specified: newly diagnosed GD, antithyroid drugs for less than 3 months. RNA isolated from PBMCs was used to make the TCR library. There are many counts of this clonotype. The antigen is not known. In building TCR beta libraries, iRepertoire HTBI primers were used together with Arm-PCR of CDR3 regions. Via MiXCR, TCRdb re-called the multiplex PCR reads, giving one row per CDR3 protein. The table has approximately 400,000 distinct CDR3 sequences, more than 13% seen once; the top ten hold 16%. The same sample was also studied in work on T cells in Graves' hyperthyroidism and ophthalmopathy. That investigation notes: Uncontrolled infection, other autoimmune disease, pregnancy or lactation disqualified patients from enrolment. For the diagnoses, clinical symptoms, serum thyroxine and TRAb, thyroid ultrasound and orbital computed tomography were used.

The TCR originated in a woman in her twenties or thirties with Graves disease. This chain uses TRBV6-1 with TRBJ2-7, with a tentative D call TRBD1 (6 bases). The sequences come from peripheral blood mononuclear cells (PBMCs), collected at new diagnosis, from a patient treated with antithyroid drugs. Here the CDR3 DNA reads TGTGCCAGCAGTAACGGACAGCCCTACGAGCAGTACTTC. It translates to CASSNGQPYEQYF.